Following are 27 T cell receptor beta chains from one sample sequenced in a study of shared clonotypes between healthy human individuals (dated by TCRdb to about 2020). The library was made by the immunoSEQ multiplex PCR assay. TCRdb's version of the immuneACCESS table is confined to in-frame rearrangements and falls short of the full clone set. An unresolved V gene accounts for under half of the shortfall where checked; the remainder is of unknown origin. The sample table shows roughly 500,000 clones, and roughly 80% are seen once. Of the sample, roughly 13% falls within the top ten clones. The sequenced material came from PBMCs. These receptors were taken from a woman between 35 and 50 years old in good health. Some clones in this sample may be carry-over from other donors' samples.

The gene calls are TRBV18 and TRBJ1-4, with D hard to call. Trimming pared 2 bases from V and 2 bases from J, leaving 9 bases between. Germline V gene data show CDR1 as KGHSH and CDR2 as LQKENI. This CDR3 has 15 amino acids. CDR3: CASSPAAATNEKLFF. The CDR3 region has the DNA TGTGCCAGCTCACCAGCGGCCGCCACTAATGAAAAACTGTTTTTT.

This clone appeared a single time. CDR3 loop: CASSLDRLQNTGELFF. CDR3 sequence (DNA): TGTGCCAGCAGCTTAGACAGGTTACAAAACACCGGGGAGCTGTTTTTT. V and J are TRBV11-2 and TRBJ2-2; D gene unclear. CDR1 and CDR2 from the germline V gene are SGHAT and FQNNGV. The V gene lost 0 bases and the J gene lost 2 bases, with 10 bases spanning the gap. CDR3 size: 16 residues.

The chain employs TRBV5-1 and TRBJ2-7; D tentatively fits TRBD1 or TRBD2 (6 bases each). Trimming left V 4 bases short and J 5 bases short, with 19 bases between. CDR3 length: 15 residues. Germline V gives CDR1 SGHRS, CDR2 YFSETQ. CDR3 sequence: CASSRTGAFKDEQYF. CDR3 DNA: TGCGCCAGCAGCCGTACGGGGGCGTTCAAAGACGAGCAGTACTTC.

This clone was recorded once. V gene TRBV28 combines with J gene TRBJ1-5, with unresolved D. Deletions cut 4 bases from V and 5 bases from J, with 3 bases between. Germline V lookup: CDR1 MDHEN, CDR2 SYDVKM. This CDR3 comprises 11 residues. The CDR3 protein is CASSSYQPQHF. Here the CDR3 DNA reads TGTGCCAGCAGTTCTTATCAGCCCCAGCATTTT.

The rearrangement uses TRBV29-1 and TRBJ1-2, with D tentatively TRBD1 (6 bases). Trimming took 6 bases from V and 5 from J, leaving 19 bases between them. The CDR3 has 14 amino acids. CDR1 is SQVTM, CDR2 ANQGSEA, per germline. Here the CDR3 DNA reads TGCAGCGTAGTAGGGACATCGGAAGGGTATGGCTACACCTTC. Protein sequence: CSVVGTSEGYGYTF.

Remarks on this clone: A far larger clone lies a single base away; this is likely a read error. This chain connects TRBV7-9 to TRBJ1-2, with D perhaps matching TRBD1 (5 bases). The CDR3 spans 13 residues. Trimming removed 3 bases at V and 7 bases at J, with 12 bases between. Germline CDR1 SEHNR, CDR2 FQNEAQ (reference sequence). The CDR3 DNA reads TGTGCCAGCAGCTTTTTCCAGGGATGTGGCTACACCTTC. Translation gives CASSFFQGCGYTF. Together with reference TRBV7-9 and TRBJ1-2, the CDR3 gives the full variable domain: DTGVSQNPRHKITKRGQNVTFRCDPISEHNRLYWYRQTLGQGPEFLTYFQNEAQLEKSRLLSDRFSAERPKGSFSTLEIQRTEQGDSAMYLCASSFFQGCGYTFGSGTRLTVV.

The sample holds one count of this clone. This sequence is one base from a far larger clone and is likely a read error. This sequence joins TRBV11-1 and TRBJ1-2; D is possibly TRBD1 (5 bases). Germline V gives CDR1 SGHAT, CDR2 FQDESV (reference sequence). The CDR3 covers 15 residues. Between the trimmed V and J ends, which lost 5 bases and 6 bases, there was a span of 19 bases. CDR3 nucleotide sequence: TGTGCCAGCAGCCCATCCGGGGCCGAGTCCCATGGCTACACCTTC. This sequence encodes CASSPSGAESHGYTF.

As regards this clone: This likely traces to a read error, being one base from a far larger clone. The chain has TRBV10-2 and TRBJ2-2; D unresolved. Germline lookup yields CDR1 WSHSY and CDR2 SAAADI. The CDR3 extends over 12 amino acids. The DNA for the CDR3 is TGCGCCAGCATTCACGACACCTGGGAGCTGTTTTTT. Its translation: CASIHDTWELFF.

The chain is built from TRBV5-1 and TRBJ1-2; D gene ambiguous. The germline V gene has CDR1 SGHRS and CDR2 YFSETQ. The CDR3 is made up of 15 amino acids. The germline V and J ends were trimmed by 1 base and 1 base, with 11 bases remaining between them. CDR3 in amino acids: CASSLSDYDNYGYTF. CDR3 bases: TGCGCCAGCAGCTTGTCCGACTATGATAACTATGGCTACACCTTC. Full variable domain (remainder filled in from reference TRBV5-1 and TRBJ1-2): KAGVTQTPRYLIKTRGQQVTLSCSPISGHRSVSWYQQTPGQGLQFLFEYFSETQRNKGNFPGRFSGRQFSNSRSEMNVSTLELGDSALYLCASSLSDYDNYGYTFGSGTRLTVV.

About this clone itself: With a much larger clone just one base away, this may be a read error. Other DNA sequences in this specimen translate into the identical CDR3. The chain uses TRBV27 and TRBJ2-7; TRBD2 might be the D (6 bases). This CDR3 has 14 amino acids. The germline gives CDR1 MNHEY, CDR2 SMNVEV (reference sequence). The CDR3 is CTSRSGLGAYEQYF. In DNA, the CDR3 is TGTACCAGCAGATCGGGACTTGGGGCCTACGAGCAGTACTTC.

A word on this clone: This sequence may be a read error, since a much larger clone differs from it by one base. The chain joins TRBV14 to TRBJ2-7; 9 bases are shared with TRBD1. This CDR3 comprises 15 residues. V gave up 7 bases and J gave up 0 bases; unmatched junction bases: 7. Germline values: CDR1 SGHDN, CDR2 FVKESK. The CDR3 DNA is TGTGCCAGCAACCAGCGGACAGGGGACTCCTACGAGCAGTACTTC. As protein: CASNQRTGDSYEQYF.

The chain employs TRBV27 and TRBJ2-2; D ambiguous. In germline, CDR1 is MNHEY, CDR2 SMNVEV (reference sequence). V lost 1 base and J 0 bases, leaving 24 bases between the germline ends. The CDR3 contains 21 residues. The CDR3 region has the DNA TGTGCCAGCAGTTTATTTAGTGTGAGGCAGGACCTTCGCGCGAACACCGGGGAGCTGTTTTTT. This codes for CASSLFSVRQDLRANTGELFF.

The chain has TRBV4-1 and TRBJ2-3, with 13 bases aligning to TRBD2. CDR1 is MGHRA, CDR2 YSYEKL, per germline. Trimming cost V 4 bases and J 3 bases; bases outside gene matches: 7. The length of the CDR3 is 17 residues. The DNA of the CDR3 is TGCGCCAGCAGCCCTTCTCGGACTAGCGGGAGTACAGATACGCAGTATTTT. It codes for CASSPSRTSGSTDTQYF.

The gene calls are TRBV27 and TRBJ2-7; 8 bases are shared with TRBD2. The CDR3 has 15 amino acids. V was clipped by 2 bases and J by 6 bases; unmatched bases: 9. Germline CDR1 MNHEY, CDR2 SMNVEV (reference sequence). The CDR3 loop is CASSLRGAGVGEQYF. The CDR3 DNA is TGTGCCAGCAGTTTAAGGGGAGCGGGAGTGGGCGAGCAGTACTTC.

As concerns this clone: A far more abundant clone sits one base away, making this likely a read error. At the DNA level, this CDR3 is encoded by other sequences in the same sample as well. J is TRBJ2-2 and V is TRBV28; D is unresolved. With 7 bases removed from V and 6 bases from J, the gap between germline ends came to 18 bases. This CDR3 is built from 15 residues. The germline V gene has CDR1 MDHEN and CDR2 SYDVKM. The CDR3, as DNA: TGTGCCAGCACAGCCGGATCACCAAGCCCCGGGGAGCTGTTTTTT. Encoded protein: CASTAGSPSPGELFF.

In nucleotides, the CDR3 is TGCGGGTTCTCCTACAATGAGCAGTTCTTC. It encodes CGFSYNEQFF. The genes are TRBV20-1 and TRBJ2-1; D ambiguous. Germline V gene sequence: CDR1 DFQATT, CDR2 SNEGSKA (reference sequence). This CDR3 region has 10 residues.

This clone was seen a few times. V and J are TRBV30 and TRBJ2-1; 10 nucleotides line up with TRBD1. Germline CDR1 and CDR2: GTSNPN and SVGIG (reference sequence). Trimming removed 1 base from V and 1 base from J; junction bases left unmatched: 16. This CDR3 region has 20 residues. The CDR3 nucleotides are TGTGCCTGGAGTGAAGACCGGGACAGGGGAATGTTTAGGTCCTACAATGAGCAGTTCTTC. Its protein product is CAWSEDRDRGMFRSYNEQFF.

This chain joins TRBV1 and TRBJ1-5. TRBV1 is labeled a pseudogene. The CDR3 consists of 17 residues. The CDR3 DNA sequence: TGCACCAGCAGCCTCCCGGGAGCTAGGCATGGCAATCAGCCCCAGCATTTT. Its protein is CTSSLPGARHGNQPQHF.

The chain has TRBV7-2 and TRBJ1-1; tentatively, D is TRBD1 (5 bases). The germline V and J ends were trimmed by 5 bases and 3 bases, with 10 bases remaining between them. The CDR3 is made up of 13 amino acids. CDR1 is SGHTA, CDR2 FQGNSA, per germline. CDR3 in DNA: TGTGCCAGCAGCGCAGGGCGGGACACTGAAGCTTTCTTT. Translation: CASSAGRDTEAFF.

A remark on this clone: A read error may explain this, as a much larger clone is one base away. The chain has TRBV2 and TRBJ2-4; TRBD1 agrees at 9 bases. This CDR3 is 17 amino acids long. Per the germline V gene, CDR1 is SNHLY and CDR2 is FYNNEI. The CDR3 protein is CASGWTGVASGKNIQCF. For the CDR3, the DNA is TGTGCCAGCGGCTGGACAGGGGTCGCGTCGGGCAAAAACATTCAGTGCTTC.

With respect to this clone: Other DNA sequences in this specimen translate into the identical CDR3. The chain uses TRBV7-2 and TRBJ2-2, with unresolved D. The CDR3 loop spans 15 amino acids. The V gene lost 1 base and the J gene lost 0 bases, with 6 bases spanning the gap. Germline V CDR1 and CDR2: SGHTA, FQGNSA. CDR3 sequence reads: CASSLGLSNTGELFF. CDR3 in DNA: TGTGCCAGCAGCTTAGGACTCTCGAACACCGGGGAGCTGTTTTTT.

CDR3 bases: TGTGCCAGCAGCTTTGACCGTCTGCTGTCTGAAGCTTTCTTT. This codes for CASSFDRLLSEAFF. The chain couples TRBV7-2 to TRBJ1-1, with D hard to call. Germline values: CDR1 SGHTA, CDR2 FQGNSA. The V end lost 3 bases, the J end lost 6 bases, and 14 bases lay between the germline ends. The CDR3 loop spans 14 amino acids. The complete variable domain, with remaining parts taken from reference TRBV7-2 and TRBJ1-1, reads GAGVSQSPSNKVTEKGKDVELRCDPISGHTALYWYRQSLGQGLEFLIYFQGNSAPDKSGLPSDRFSAERTGGSVSTLTIQRTQQEDSAVYLCASSFDRLLSEAFFGQGTRLTVV.

V and J are TRBV10-3 and TRBJ1-5; 9 bases align to TRBD1. Germline V lookup: CDR1 ENHRY, CDR2 SYGVKD. CDR3 length: 14 amino acids. J was trimmed by 4 bases and V by 5 bases; bases with no gene match: 3. CDR3 sequence reads: CAISPDRGNQPQHF. The CDR3, as DNA: TGTGCCATCAGTCCAGACAGGGGGAATCAGCCCCAGCATTTT.

The chain couples TRBV5-1 to TRBJ1-4, with D unresolved. Germline CDR1 and CDR2: SGHRS and YFSETQ. There are 15 residues in the CDR3. V was trimmed by 4 bases and J by 8 bases, leaving 18 bases between them. As DNA, the CDR3 is TGCGCCAGCAGCCCGGCGGGTGCCTCGAGGGAAAAACTGTTTTTT. The encoded protein is CASSPAGASREKLFF.

This chain joins TRBV5-1 and TRBJ2-5; D may be TRBD2 (6 bases). Trimming pared 7 bases from V and 2 bases from J, leaving 21 bases between. The CDR3 is 16 amino acids. The germline V gene has CDR1 SGHRS and CDR2 YFSETQ. The CDR3 DNA sequence: TGCGCCAGCGTCCGAGGCGGGGCTTCGGATCAAGAGACCCAGTACTTC. Its translation is CASVRGGASDQETQYF.

The rearrangement uses TRBV5-1 and TRBJ2-5, with 10 bases that match TRBD1. The CDR3 runs 16 residues. Germline lookup yields CDR1 SGHRS and CDR2 YFSETQ. J lost 1 base, V lost 0 bases, and 3 bases had no gene match. The CDR3 DNA reads as TGCGCCAGCAGCTTGGCGTGGACAGGGGGCCAAGAGACCCAGTACTTC. As protein: CASSLAWTGGQETQYF.

On this clone: Other DNA sequences in this sample translate to the same CDR3. V and J are TRBV11-2 and TRBJ1-2; tentatively, D is TRBD1 (5 bases). Trimming removed 1 base at V and 2 bases at J, with 5 bases between. CDR3 length: 13 residues. The germline V gene encodes CDR1 SGHAT and CDR2 FQNNGV. The CDR3 region is CASSLGGNYGYTF. DNA of the CDR3: TGTGCCAGCAGCTTAGGGGGGAACTATGGCTACACCTTC.